This T cell receptor beta chain was recorded in a study of blood T cell repertoires in COVID-19. TCRdb's table, derived via immunoSEQ multiplex PCR, lists solely in-frame clones and lacks some. The table includes around 300,000 clones, around nine tenths detected once. After removal of 4 bases from V and 8 bases from J, the junction contained 13 bases not matched to a gene. The CDR3 contains 15 residues. Germline-derived CDR1 and CDR2 are SGHRS and YFSETQ. Input material: peripheral blood. The sequence came from a woman between 45 and 65 years old with active or convalescent COVID-19. This chain joins TRBV5-1 and TRBJ1-2; 8 bases align to TRBD1. The CDR3 here is CASSRAYRQGTGYTF. CDR3 bases: TGCGCCAGCAGCCGCGCTTATAGACAGGGGACGGGCTACACCTTC.